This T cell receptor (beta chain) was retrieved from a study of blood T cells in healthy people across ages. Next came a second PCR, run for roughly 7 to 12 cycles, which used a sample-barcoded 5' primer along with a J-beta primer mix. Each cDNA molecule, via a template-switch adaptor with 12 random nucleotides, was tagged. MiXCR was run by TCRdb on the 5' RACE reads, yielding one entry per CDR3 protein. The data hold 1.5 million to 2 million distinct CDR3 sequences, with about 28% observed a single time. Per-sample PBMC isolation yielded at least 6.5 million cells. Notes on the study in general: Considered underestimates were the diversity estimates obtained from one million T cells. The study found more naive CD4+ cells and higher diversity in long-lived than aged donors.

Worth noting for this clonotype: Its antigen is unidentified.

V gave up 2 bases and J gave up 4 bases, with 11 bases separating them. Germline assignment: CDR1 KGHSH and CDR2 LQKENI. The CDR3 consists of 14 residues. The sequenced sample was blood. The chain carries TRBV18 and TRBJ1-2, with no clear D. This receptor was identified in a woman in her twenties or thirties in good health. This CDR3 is CASSPTVDAYGYTF. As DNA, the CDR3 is TGTGCCAGCTCACCAACGGTAGACGCCTATGGCTACACCTTC.